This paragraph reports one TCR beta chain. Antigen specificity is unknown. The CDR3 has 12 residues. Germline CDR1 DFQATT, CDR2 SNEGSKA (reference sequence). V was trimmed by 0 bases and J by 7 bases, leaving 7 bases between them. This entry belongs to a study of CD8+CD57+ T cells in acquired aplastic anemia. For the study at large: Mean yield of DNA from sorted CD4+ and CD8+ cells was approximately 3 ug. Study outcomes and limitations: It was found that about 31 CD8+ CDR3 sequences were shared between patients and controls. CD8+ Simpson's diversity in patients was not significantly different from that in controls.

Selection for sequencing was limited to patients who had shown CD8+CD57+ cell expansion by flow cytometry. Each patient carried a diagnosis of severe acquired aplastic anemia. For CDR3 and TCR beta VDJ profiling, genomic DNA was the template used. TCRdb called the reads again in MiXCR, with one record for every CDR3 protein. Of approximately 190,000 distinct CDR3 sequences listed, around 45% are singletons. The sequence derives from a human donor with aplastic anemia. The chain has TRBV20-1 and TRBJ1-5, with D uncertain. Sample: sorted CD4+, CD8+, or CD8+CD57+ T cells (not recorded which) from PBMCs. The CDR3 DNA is TGCAGTGCTAGAGATCCAGACCAGCCCCAGCATTTT. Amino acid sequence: CSARDPDQPQHF.